The sequence of this T cell receptor (beta chain) was determined in a study of shared T cell receptors in the human thymus. Sequenced by immunoSEQ multiplex PCR; TCRdb stores in-frame clones only, minus some. Of approximately 580,000 clones listed, about 80% were seen once; the top ten hold about 0.013%. The CDR3 spans 16 residues. With 1 base clipped from V and 2 bases from J, the junction kept 6 bases outside the gene matches. CDR1 and CDR2 (germline): SGHRS, YFSETQ. These data were also reused for a study on human thymus T cells. Turning to that study: Congenital heart defects were the reason for the corrective surgery that the donors, healthy Finnish infants, were having. Thymic resections from corrective heart surgery supplied the tissue. Gene usage (both V and J) appeared biased in thymic and blood repertoires. Thymic repertoires overlap heavily among unrelated individuals, related research has reported.

This clonotype was obtained from a boy less than two years old with a congenital heart defect. The chain recombines TRBV5-1 with TRBJ2-1; the match to TRBD2 covers 7 bases. Material for sequencing was thymocytes. The CDR3 sequence is CASSLTRLAAYNEQFF. The CDR3 bases are TGCGCCAGCAGCTTGACACGACTAGCAGCCTACAATGAGCAGTTCTTC.